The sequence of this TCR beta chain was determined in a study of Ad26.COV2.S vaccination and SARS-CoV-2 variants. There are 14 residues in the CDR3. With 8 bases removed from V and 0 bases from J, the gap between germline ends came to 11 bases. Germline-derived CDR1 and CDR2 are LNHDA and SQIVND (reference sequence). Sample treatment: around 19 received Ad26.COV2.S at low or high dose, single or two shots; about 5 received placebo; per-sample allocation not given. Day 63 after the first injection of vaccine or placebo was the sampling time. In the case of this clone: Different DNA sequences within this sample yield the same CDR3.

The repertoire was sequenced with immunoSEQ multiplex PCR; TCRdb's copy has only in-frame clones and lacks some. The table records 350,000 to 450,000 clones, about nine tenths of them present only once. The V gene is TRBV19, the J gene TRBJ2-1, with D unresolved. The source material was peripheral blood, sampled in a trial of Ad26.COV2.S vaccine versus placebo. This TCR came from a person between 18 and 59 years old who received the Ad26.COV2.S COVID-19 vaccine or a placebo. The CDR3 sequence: CASSPGSSYNEQFF. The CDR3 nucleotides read TGTGCCAGTTCCCCAGGCAGCTCCTACAATGAGCAGTTCTTC.